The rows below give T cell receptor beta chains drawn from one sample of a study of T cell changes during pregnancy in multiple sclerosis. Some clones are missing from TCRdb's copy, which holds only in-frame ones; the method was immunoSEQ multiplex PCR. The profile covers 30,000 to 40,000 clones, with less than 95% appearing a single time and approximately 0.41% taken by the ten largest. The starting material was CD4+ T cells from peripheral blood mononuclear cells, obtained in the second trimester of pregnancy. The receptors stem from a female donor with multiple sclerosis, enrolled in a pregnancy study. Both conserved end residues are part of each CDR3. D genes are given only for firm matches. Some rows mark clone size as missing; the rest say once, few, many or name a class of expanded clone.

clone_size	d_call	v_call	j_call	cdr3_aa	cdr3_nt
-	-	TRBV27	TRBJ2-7	CASSLLGHPYEQYF	TGTGCCAGCAGTCTTCTTGGACATCCCTACGAGCAGTACTTC
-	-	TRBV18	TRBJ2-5	CASSPVDSQETQYF	TGTGCCAGCTCACCGGTGGACAGCCAAGAGACCCAGTACTTC
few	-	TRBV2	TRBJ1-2	CASRTRLAGYHYGYTF	TGTGCCAGCAGGACCCGGTTGGCAGGTTATCACTATGGCTACACCTTC
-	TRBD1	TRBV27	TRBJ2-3	CASSSTGGIGTDTQYF	TGTGCCAGCAGTTCAACAGGGGGAATTGGCACAGATACGCAGTATTTT
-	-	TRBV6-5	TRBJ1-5	CASSPNYNQPQHF	TGTGCCAGCAGTCCTAATTACAATCAGCCCCAGCATTTT
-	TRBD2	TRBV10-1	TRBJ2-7	CASSDRRESYEQYF	TGCGCCAGCAGTGATCGGCGGGAGAGCTACGAGCAGTACTTC
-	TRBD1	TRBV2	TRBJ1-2	CASSHPRGRGLYGYTF	TGTGCCAGCAGTCATCCCAGGGGGCGGGGGCTCTATGGCTACACCTTC
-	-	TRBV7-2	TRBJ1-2	CASSFGGTQGYYGYTF	TGTGCCAGCAGCTTTGGTGGGACACAGGGATACTATGGCTACACCTTC
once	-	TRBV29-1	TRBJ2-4	CSVEGSGDGKNIQYF	TGCAGCGTTGAAGGGTCAGGGGACGGCAAAAACATTCAGTACTTC
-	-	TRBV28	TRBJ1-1	CASRSIYSVTEAFF	TGTGCCAGCAGGTCGATATATTCGGTCACTGAAGCTTTCTTT
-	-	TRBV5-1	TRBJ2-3	CASSLRRGYTDTQYF	TGCGCCAGCAGCTTGAGGCGGGGTTACACAGATACGCAGTATTTT
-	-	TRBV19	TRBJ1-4	CASSIGLRRGSEKLFF	TGTGCCAGTAGTATAGGCCTGAGGAGGGGAAGCGAAAAACTGTTTTTT
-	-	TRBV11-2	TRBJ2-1	CASSLEAGSTNEQFF	TGTGCCAGCAGCTTAGAGGCCGGGAGCACCAATGAGCAGTTCTTC
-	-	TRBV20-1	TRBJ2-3	CSARIEARRYF	TGCAGTGCTAGGATTGAGGCTAGACGGTATTTT
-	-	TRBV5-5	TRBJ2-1	CASSLGPYNEQFF	TGTGCCAGCAGCTTGGGGCCCTACAATGAGCAGTTCTTC
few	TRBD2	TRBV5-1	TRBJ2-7	CASSLLLAGKDEQYF	TGCGCCAGCAGCTTGCTTCTAGCGGGAAAAGACGAGCAGTACTTC
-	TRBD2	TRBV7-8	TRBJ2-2	CASSSTQLAGGYTGELFF	TGTGCCAGCAGCTCCACCCAACTAGCGGGGGGTTACACCGGGGAGCTGTTTTTT
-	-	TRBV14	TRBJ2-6	CASSQQRGANVLTF	TGTGCCAGCAGCCAACAGCGAGGGGCCAACGTCCTGACTTTC
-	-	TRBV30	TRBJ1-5	CAWSGESRQPQHF	TGTGCCTGGAGTGGGGAGTCTCGGCAGCCCCAGCATTTT
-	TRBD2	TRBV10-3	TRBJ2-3	CAISESPSGGTDTQYF	TGTGCCATCAGTGAGTCGCCTAGCGGGGGCACAGATACGCAGTATTTT
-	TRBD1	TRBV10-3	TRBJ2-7	CAITDDRGHEQYF	TGTGCCATCACCGACGACAGGGGCCACGAGCAGTACTTC
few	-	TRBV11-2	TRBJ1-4	CASSLGGVGEKLFF	TGTGCCAGCAGCTTAGGAGGCGTGGGTGAAAAACTGTTTTTT
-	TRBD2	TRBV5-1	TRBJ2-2	CASSFRAGGNTGELFF	TGCGCCAGCAGCTTTCGAGCGGGGGGGAACACCGGGGAGCTGTTTTTT
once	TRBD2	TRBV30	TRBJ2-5	CAWSQGGREQETQYF	TGTGCCTGGAGTCAAGGCGGGAGGGAACAAGAGACCCAGTACTTC
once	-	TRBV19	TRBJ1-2	CASSPQGSDGYTF	TGTGCCAGTAGTCCTCAGGGATCCGACGGCTACACCTTC
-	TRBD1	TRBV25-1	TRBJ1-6	CASSGQGGSPLHF	TGTGCCAGCAGCGGACAGGGTGGGTCACCCCTCCACTTT
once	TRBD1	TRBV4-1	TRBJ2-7	CASSQGDSSYEQYF	TGCGCCAGCAGCCAAGGGGACAGTTCCTACGAGCAGTACTTC
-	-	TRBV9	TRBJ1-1	CASSSGARNTEAFF	TGTGCCAGCAGCTCAGGGGCTAGAAACACTGAAGCTTTCTTT
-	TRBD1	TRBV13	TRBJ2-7	CASSLGLGRDSTRGQYF	TGTGCCAGCAGCTTAGGCCTTGGTCGGGACAGTACCCGGGGGCAGTACTTC
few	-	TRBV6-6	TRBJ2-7	CASSATGTYEQYF	TGTGCCAGCAGTGCCACCGGGACCTACGAGCAGTACTTC
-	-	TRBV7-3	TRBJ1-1	CASSLQGRGTEAFF	TGTGCCAGCAGCTTACAAGGCAGAGGGACTGAAGCTTTCTTT
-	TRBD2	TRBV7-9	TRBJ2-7	CASSLAPLSGGLDEQYF	TGTGCCAGCAGCTTAGCGCCGCTTAGCGGGGGTTTGGACGAGCAGTACTTC
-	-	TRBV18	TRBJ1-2	CASSPEGGGYTF	TGTGCCAGCTCACCCGAAGGGGGTGGCTACACCTTC
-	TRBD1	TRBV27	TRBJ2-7	CASRPTGIYEQYF	TGTGCCAGCAGGCCGACAGGGATCTACGAGCAGTACTTC
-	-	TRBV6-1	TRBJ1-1	CASSIRRGTEAFF	TGTGCCAGCAGTATCCGAAGGGGGACTGAAGCTTTCTTT
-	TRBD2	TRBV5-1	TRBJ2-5	CASSLAPQQPAGARETQYF	TGCGCCAGCAGCTTGGCCCCCCAGCAGCCAGCGGGGGCTCGGGAGACCCAGTACTTC
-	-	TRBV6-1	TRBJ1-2	CASSDRYGYTF	TGTGCCAGCAGTGACCGGTATGGCTACACCTTC
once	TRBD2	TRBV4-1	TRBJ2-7	CASSRELATSYEQYF	TGCGCCAGCAGCCGAGAACTAGCGACCTCCTACGAGCAGTACTTC
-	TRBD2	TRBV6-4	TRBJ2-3	CASSEAGGPPGDTQYF	TGTGCCAGCAGTGAAGCGGGGGGGCCCCCCGGAGATACGCAGTATTTT
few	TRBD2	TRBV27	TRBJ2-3	CASSYAGLAGAVTQYF	TGTGCCAGCAGTTACGCGGGACTAGCGGGAGCGGTTACGCAGTATTTT
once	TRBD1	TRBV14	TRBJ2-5	CASSHWDRRDVQETQYF	TGTGCCAGCAGCCATTGGGACAGAAGGGATGTGCAAGAGACCCAGTACTTC
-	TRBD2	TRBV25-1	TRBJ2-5	CASSQSGSLRETQYF	TGTGCCAGCAGCCAGAGCGGGAGTTTAAGAGAGACCCAGTACTTC
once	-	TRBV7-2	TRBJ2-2	CASSLTNSGELFF	TGTGCCAGCAGCTTAACCAACAGCGGGGAGCTGTTTTTT
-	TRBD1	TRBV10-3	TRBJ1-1	CAISEYRGYTEAFF	TGTGCCATCAGTGAGTACAGGGGGTACACTGAAGCTTTCTTT
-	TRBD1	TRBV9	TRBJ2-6	CASSYRDRNSGANVLTF	TGTGCCAGCAGCTACCGGGACAGGAACTCTGGGGCCAACGTCCTGACTTTC
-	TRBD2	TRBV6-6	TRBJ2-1	CASSLAGKELF	TGTGCCAGCAGTCTAGCGGGTAAGGAACTCTTC
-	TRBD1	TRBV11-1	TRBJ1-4	CASSPGTDNEKLFF	TGTGCCAGCAGCCCCGGGACAGATAATGAAAAACTGTTTTTT
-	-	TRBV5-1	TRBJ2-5	CASSRGLPQETQYF	TGCGCCAGCAGCCGCGGACTCCCCCAAGAGACCCAGTACTTC
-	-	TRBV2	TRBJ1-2	CASRGDGYTF	TGTGCCAGCAGGGGAGATGGCTACACCTTC
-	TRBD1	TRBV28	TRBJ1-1	CASSLTTGEAFF	TGTGCCAGCAGTTTAACTACAGGGGAGGCTTTCTTT
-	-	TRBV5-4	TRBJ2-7	CASSTTSSAGEQYF	TGTGCCAGCAGCACGACTAGTTCCGCGGGCGAGCAGTACTTC
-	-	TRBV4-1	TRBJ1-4	CASSPSGTNEKLFF	TGCGCCAGCAGCCCCTCGGGGACTAATGAAAAACTGTTTTTT
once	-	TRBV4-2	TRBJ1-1	CASSQERSRATEAFF	TGTGCCAGCAGCCAAGAGAGGTCCCGAGCTACTGAAGCTTTCTTT
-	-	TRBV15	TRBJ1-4	CATSRANPPGELFF	TGTGCCACCAGCAGAGCCAATCCCCCGGGTGAACTGTTTTTT
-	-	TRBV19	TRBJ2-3	CASSSGGGGTDTQYF	TGTGCCAGTAGTTCCGGAGGGGGAGGGACAGATACGCAGTATTTT